This T cell receptor (beta chain) was profiled in a study of blood T cell repertoires in COVID-19. Across the whole study: The United States, Italy and Spain provided the acute and convalescent COVID-19 samples. PBMCs, B-cell-depleted T cells, or T cells were the source of the cDNA or gDNA that made up the material.

This clone appeared once. The CDR3 is 15 residues long. Trimming took off 0 bases at V and 1 base at J, with 9 bases between the two ends. Germline CDR1 reads SGHAT; CDR2 reads FQNNGV. Original data processing: Reference gene primer amplification yielded estimated nucleated cell counts. This table comes from immunoSEQ multiplex PCR, and its TCRdb copy is limited to in-frame clones, with some not included. The DNA gave D and trimming, while V, J and clone size come from that table. The sample holds 200,000 to 300,000 clones, roughly nine tenths seen once. The rearrangement links TRBV11-2 to TRBJ2-5; the D gene is possibly TRBD2 (5 bases). What was sequenced was peripheral blood. The receptor was derived from a man aged 60 to 69 with acute or convalescent COVID-19. The CDR3 nucleotides read TGTGCCAGCAGCTTAGATCGAGGGTTCCAAGAGACCCAGTACTTC. This codes for CASSLDRGFQETQYF.